The 21 T cell receptor beta chains reported below all come from one sample, sequenced in a study of OX40 agonist ivuxolimab in advanced cancers. Using immunoSEQ multiplex PCR, the repertoire was profiled, and TCRdb retains in-frame clones only, with some absent. The data hold around 50,000 clones, with about nine tenths observed a single time. The sample consisted of CD4+ or CD8+ T cells sorted from blood, taken in a trial of the OX40 agonist ivuxolimab. The source of these receptors is an adult with an advanced solid tumor such as melanoma, head and neck, liver or kidney cancer.

The chain joins TRBV6-6 to TRBJ2-1; no clear D gene. Trimming left V 5 bases short and J 3 bases short, with 14 bases between. There are 15 residues in the CDR3. Germline loops: CDR1 MNHNY, CDR2 SVGAGI (reference sequence). CDR3 sequence (DNA): TGTGCCAGCAGTAGGTGGGCCCAGGTCTACAATGAGCAGTTCTTC. Protein sequence: CASSRWAQVYNEQFF.

The chain employs TRBV29-1 and TRBJ2-1; a possible D gene is TRBD1 (6 bases). The germline CDR1 and CDR2 sequences are SQVTM and ANQGSEA. This CDR3 contains 16 residues. Trimming left V 0 bases short and J 0 bases short, with 12 bases between. The CDR3 sequence: CSVEEGRGGSYNEQFF. Here the CDR3 DNA reads TGCAGCGTTGAAGAAGGCAGGGGCGGCTCCTACAATGAGCAGTTCTTC.

The V gene is TRBV19, the J gene TRBJ2-7, with D perhaps TRBD2 (6 bases). The CDR3 is 15 amino acids. Deletions cut 5 bases from V and 0 bases from J, with 14 bases between. Looked up from germline, CDR1 is LNHDA and CDR2 is SQIVND (reference sequence). For the CDR3, the DNA is TGTGCCAGTAGTGCCGGCGGGGCAGCCTCCTACGAGCAGTACTTC. Translation: CASSAGGAASYEQYF.

The rearrangement uses TRBV28 and TRBJ2-1; D not certain. Germline V lookup: CDR1 MDHEN, CDR2 SYDVKM. The CDR3 runs 12 residues. Trimming stripped 5 bases from V and 12 bases from J, with 14 bases between. Here the CDR3 DNA reads TGTGCCAGCAGTGCGGAAACAATGAGGCAGTTCTTC. Translation: CASSAETMRQFF.

About this clone itself: Compared with germline, one end of the junction differs, possibly owing to a read error. The chain joins TRBV11-2 to TRBJ2-2; D is undetermined. Germline-derived CDR1 and CDR2 are SGHAT and FQNNGV. The CDR3 extends over 16 amino acids. The CDR3 DNA sequence: TGTGCCGGCAGCTTAGATTTTGGCGGATACACCGGGGAGCTGTTTTTT. Amino acids: CAGSLDFGGYTGELFF.

J is TRBJ1-4 and V is TRBV4-1; D is uncertain. The CDR3 consists of 14 residues. V was shortened by 0 bases and J by 8 bases, with 10 bases between the two germline ends. Germline assignment: CDR1 MGHRA and CDR2 YSYEKL. This CDR3 reads CASSQDSNTEKLFF. The CDR3, as DNA: TGCGCCAGCAGCCAAGATTCTAATACCGAAAAACTGTTTTTT.

The rearrangement joins TRBV7-6 to TRBJ1-3, with D unresolved. Germline V lookup: CDR1 SGHVS, CDR2 FNYEAQ. V was clipped by 3 bases and J by 1 base, with 7 bases between them. CDR3 length equals 14 residues. The CDR3: CASSFEGSGNTIYF. DNA of the CDR3: TGTGCCAGCAGCTTCGAAGGGTCTGGAAACACCATATATTTT.

The sample holds one count of this clone. The gene calls are TRBV27 and TRBJ2-3, with a weak D call TRBD2 (6 bases). Per the germline V gene, CDR1 is MNHEY and CDR2 is SMNVEV (reference sequence). The CDR3 is made up of 16 amino acids. Between the trimmed V and J ends, which lost 7 bases and 7 bases, there was a span of 24 bases. The CDR3 loop is CASTMLPVQGGYTQYF. DNA of the CDR3: TGTGCCAGCACCATGCTTCCAGTTCAGGGAGGATATACGCAGTATTTT.

This chain links TRBV4-2 with TRBJ2-3, with no clear D. Trimming took off 0 bases at V and 0 bases at J, with 1 base between the two ends. The CDR3 covers 13 residues. Germline CDR1 LGHNA, CDR2 YNFKEQ. CDR3 bases: TGTGCCAGCAGCCAAGACAGCACAGATACGCAGTATTTT. Protein: CASSQDSTDTQYF.

The genes are TRBV5-4 and TRBJ2-7; 8 bases match TRBD2. After removal of 5 bases from V and 0 bases from J, the junction contained 1 base not matched to a gene. The CDR3 has 13 residues. Germline V gives CDR1 SGHNT, CDR2 YYREEE (reference sequence). CDR3 coding DNA: TGTGCCAGCAGTCTAGCGGGCTCCTACGAGCAGTACTTC. Residues: CASSLAGSYEQYF.

V is TRBV6-4 and J is TRBJ2-3; D possibly matches TRBD1 or TRBD2 (5 bases each). Germline assignment: CDR1 MRHNA and CDR2 SNTAGT. Trimming removed 3 bases from V and 1 base from J, with 11 bases in between. The CDR3 spans 15 residues. The CDR3, as DNA: TGTGCCAGCAGTGAATCCGGGACCGGCACAGATACGCAGTATTTT. It codes for CASSESGTGTDTQYF.

The chain combines TRBV2 with TRBJ2-1; 10 positions agree with TRBD2. Unmatched junction bases numbered 6, after V lost 2 bases and J lost 8 bases. The CDR3 runs to 15 residues. The germline V gene encodes CDR1 SNHLY and CDR2 FYNNEI. The CDR3 sequence is CASSELSSGSDEQFF. The CDR3 DNA reads as TGTGCCAGCAGTGAATTGTCTAGCGGGAGCGATGAGCAGTTCTTC.

The chain carries TRBV11-3 and TRBJ1-1; 9 bases map to TRBD1. The CDR3 is made up of 13 amino acids. Germline values: CDR1 SGHNT, CDR2 YENEEA. V shed 7 bases and J 5 bases; nucleotides not matched to a gene: 5. This chain's CDR3 is CASTRQGGTEAFF. The CDR3 region has the DNA TGTGCCAGCACGAGACAGGGGGGGACTGAAGCTTTCTTT.

This clone came up once. The rearrangement links TRBV7-2 to TRBJ2-3; no reliable D call. This CDR3 contains 16 residues. Per germline, CDR1 SGHTA and CDR2 FQGNSA. V was pared by 3 bases and J by 4 bases, with 17 bases between. This CDR3 is CASSFSVTSSADTQYF. The CDR3 DNA reads TGTGCCAGCAGCTTTTCGGTGACCAGCTCCGCAGATACGCAGTATTTT.

The V gene is TRBV11-1, the J gene TRBJ1-1; the match to TRBD1 covers 8 bases. CDR3 length: 12 amino acids. V shed 4 bases, J shed 7 bases, and the junction held 2 bases outside the gene matches. In germline, CDR1 is SGHAT, CDR2 FQDESV (reference sequence). This chain's CDR3 is CASSSRGLEAFF. DNA for the CDR3: TGTGCCAGCAGCTCCAGGGGGCTTGAAGCTTTCTTT. Complete variable domain (other parts from reference TRBV11-1 and TRBJ1-1): EAEVAQSPRYKITEKSQAVAFWCDPISGHATLYWYRQILGQGPELLVQFQDESVVDDSQLPKDRFSAERLKGVDSTLKIQPAELGDSAMYLCASSSRGLEAFFGQGTRLTVV.

The gene calls are TRBV11-2 and TRBJ2-5; D is perhaps TRBD2 (5 bases). CDR3 length: 12 residues. The V and J ends lost 7 bases and 7 bases respectively, with 13 bases between them. Germline CDR1 reads SGHAT; CDR2 reads FQNNGV. This CDR3 reads CASIFEGWTQYF. The DNA of the CDR3 is TGTGCCAGCATCTTTGAGGGCTGGACCCAGTACTTC.

The chain carries TRBV19 and TRBJ1-5; 10 bases line up with TRBD1. The CDR3 consists of 15 residues. V lost 6 bases, J lost 6 bases, and 8 bases stayed unmatched. CDR1 and CDR2 (germline): LNHDA, SQIVND (reference sequence). CDR3 sequence reads: CASSTRTGGSQPQHF. The CDR3 DNA reads as TGTGCCAGTAGCACTCGGACAGGGGGAAGTCAGCCCCAGCATTTT.

V is TRBV11-3 and J is TRBJ2-5, with 9 bases that match TRBD2. With 4 bases clipped from V and 2 bases from J, the junction kept 11 bases outside the gene matches. CDR3 size: 17 residues. CDR1 and CDR2 (germline): SGHNT, YENEEA. The CDR3, as DNA: TGTGCCAGCAGCTCCCCCGTCGGGCTAGCGGGACAAGAGACCCAGTACTTC. This gives the protein CASSSPVGLAGQETQYF. The full variable domain, in which reference TRBV11-3 and TRBJ2-5 provide the parts outside the CDR3, is EAGVVQSPRYKIIEKKQPVAFWCNPISGHNTLYWYLQNLGQGPELLIRYENEEAVDDSQLPKDRFSAERLKGVDSTLKIQPAELGDSAVYLCASSSPVGLAGQETQYFGPGTRLLVL.

The chain couples TRBV18 to TRBJ2-7; D gene uncertain. The V end was cut by 8 bases, the J end by 6 bases, with 20 bases between. Germline V CDR1 and CDR2: KGHSH, LQKENI. The CDR3 length is 14 residues. The CDR3 region is CASKAVGRSGEQYF. CDR3 bases: TGTGCCAGCAAAGCCGTCGGACGCTCGGGCGAGCAGTACTTC.

This clone was found once. This CDR3 reads CASSLSSGGGWTDTQYF. The CDR3 nucleotides are TGCGCCAGCAGCCTCTCCTCGGGAGGGGGTTGGACAGATACGCAGTATTTT. This chain links TRBV4-1 with TRBJ2-3; TRBD2 agrees at 8 bases. The germline V gene has CDR1 MGHRA and CDR2 YSYEKL. The CDR3 consists of 17 residues. V gave up 4 bases and J gave up 3 bases; unmatched junction bases: 12.

The rearrangement links TRBV5-1 to TRBJ2-3; tentative D call: TRBD2 (5 bases). CDR3 length: 15 amino acids. V was clipped by 7 bases and J by 0 bases, with 15 bases between them. Germline V gene data show CDR1 as SGHRS and CDR2 as YFSETQ. The CDR3 bases are TGCGCCAGCTGCAACGACGGCGGGAGCACAGATACGCAGTATTTT. Translating it yields CASCNDGGSTDTQYF.